This T cell receptor beta chain emerged from a study of identical twins. One entry per CDR3 protein results from TCRdb running MiXCR on the 5' RACE reads. There are some 440,000 distinct CDR3 sequences in the sample; approximately 25% occur only once, and over 2.5% lies in the top ten. This clonotype was detected only a few times. Germline V CDR1 and CDR2: DFQATT, SNEGSKA (reference sequence). The CDR3 length is 16 residues. The V gene lost 3 bases and the J gene lost 1 base, with 19 bases spanning the gap. This same sample was also part of a study on T cells expressing NK-cell markers. That source adds: Whether expanded NKG2C+ T cell clones recognized HCMV stayed uncertain.

The chain uses TRBV20-1 and TRBJ2-7, with a tentative D call TRBD1 (7 bases). This TCR came from a woman aged 18-30 years in good health. Sequenced: CD4+ T cells sorted from blood. CDR3 DNA sequence: TGCAGTGCTAGCCATAAAAGACAGGGAGGATCCTACGAGCAGTACTTC. Protein: CSASHKRQGGSYEQYF.